Sequencing of this T cell receptor (beta chain) was carried out in a study of regulatory T cells in long-lasting Graves disease. Time point here: newly diagnosed GD, antithyroid drugs for less than 3 months. After RNA was extracted from PBMCs, the TCR library was made from it. HTBI primers from iRepertoire and Arm-PCR of CDR3 regions yielded the TCR beta libraries. TCRdb re-called the multiplex PCR reads with MiXCR, one entry per CDR3 protein. The table shows about 610,000 distinct CDR3 sequences, with about 16% occurring only once. This clonotype was picked up many times. Trimming cost V 5 bases and J 0 bases, with 14 bases left between them. Per germline, CDR1 MNHNS and CDR2 SASEGT. The CDR3 runs 16 residues. The same specimen was also included in a second study, on T cells in Graves' hyperthyroidism and ophthalmopathy.

Sample: peripheral blood mononuclear cells (PBMCs), taken at new diagnosis, from a patient treated with antithyroid drugs. The receptor's source is a man younger than 35 with Graves disease. This rearrangement joins TRBV6-1 to TRBJ2-1; D unresolved. The CDR3 reads CASSTGSRSSYNEQFF. DNA for the CDR3: TGTGCCAGCAGTACTGGATCTAGGAGCTCCTACAATGAGCAGTTCTTC.